This TCR beta chain was captured in a study of cytomegalovirus exposure and HLA in healthy donors (dated by TCRdb to the late 2010s). Background for the entire study: An earlier analysis of approximately 550 of the donors reported more than 250 Gb of sequence data and around 110 million unique TCR beta sequences from approximately 180 million T cells. About 300 gigabases of sequencing data and approximately 92 million unique TCR sequences made up an early release that covered 500 to 650 HLA-typed donors. Among the roughly 400 genotyped donors, about 83% belonged to the genetic ancestry cluster associated with self-reported Caucasian donors. The study aimed to test whether cataloging public T cell receptors could reveal signatures of past pathogen exposure. The T cell repertoires of 666 subjects were profiled by immunosequencing and related to cytomegalovirus serostatus. Besides the first cohort of 500 to 700 subjects, a separate validation cohort made up of 95 to 150 different subjects was used. To predict cytomegalovirus infection status, the study brought together high-throughput TCR immunosequencing, statistical association of individual TCRs with disease status, and machine learning. A later analysis re-analyzed previously published TCR beta repertoires from about 730 donors and added high-resolution HLA genotyping to study TCR occurrence patterns. In the later analysis, no new phenotypic data were used to find candidate immune exposures; instead, reliance was placed on TCR beta sequences and their occurrence across donors. In an earlier analysis of 550 to 700 of the donors, high-throughput TCR beta sequencing was used to judge whether each TCR beta V gene segment behaved as functional or pseudogenic. Donor age, sex, ethnicity and CMV serostatus were compiled together with the repertoire data. Genome-wide SNP genotypes for about three fifths of the roughly 700 donors were used in a later genetic analysis, which treated that subset as a discovery cohort. Every discovery cohort repertoire had been produced on one sequencing platform. Both class I and class II loci were covered by HLA typing, at four-digit resolution. The number of typed donors differed by locus: about 629-640 for A, B, C, DRB1 and DQB1; approximately 520 for DQA1; fewer than 610 for DPA1; and about 450 for DPB1. Because of strong linkage in the cohort, roughly five DR-DQ haplotypes were treated as single units for association and clustering. Across around 400 genotyped donors of the cohort, an average of roughly 230,000 unique TCR beta nucleotide sequences per donor were sequenced, and 15% to 20% of those sequences were non-productive.

The paper as a whole reports these results and caveats: Across donors, most TCR sequences were observed very rarely, whereas some public TCRs were present in many individuals. Several of the top co-occurrence clusters appeared to be linked to parvovirus B19, influenza, CMV and Epstein-Barr virus, according to a later analysis. In a later analysis, the rate of TCR association differed among HLA loci, with DRB1 alleles having the most associated TCRs and HLA-C alleles having the fewest. The classifier was reported to diagnose cytomegalovirus status with high specificity and sensitivity in both the original and validation cohorts. The cohort was sequenced for TCR beta chains only, and without alpha or paired-chain data the features that could be detected were limited. The study listed approximately 150 TCR beta chains as associated with cytomegalovirus. The sequencing pipeline was judged likely to have produced a cluster of highly shared sequence variants as a technical artifact. A later analysis associated about 17,000 TCR beta sequences with specific HLA alleles at a false discovery rate of 0.05. A further reported finding was that TCR beta sequences accurately predicted the HLA-A and HLA-B alleles for most subjects in the first cohort. The earlier analysis of nearly 600 of the donors excluded around 17 rarely observed V segments, including chromosome 9 orphons, because counts were too low. The presence/absence analyses assumed that sequencing depth was roughly uniform across donors, and that assumption may not be true. According to a later genetic analysis, donors in an Asian-associated ancestry cluster had fewer N-insertions in productive TCRs than the roughly 670-donor mean. Because HLA typing was unavailable for some donors at each locus, only the typed subset was used in association tests. The authors suggested that the approach could potentially be generalized to other disease states and immunological phenotypes. A later genetic analysis associated a missense DCLRE1C variant with V-gene and J-gene trimming of TCR beta chains, and an independent cohort replicated the association. The 87-base-pair reads could not distinguish some IMGT-functional V segments, including TRBV6-2 and TRBV6-3, so those segments were excluded. When HLA alleles, especially DR and DQ, strongly co-occurred, attributing TCR associations to individual alleles was difficult. Three of the identified cytomegalovirus-associated TCR beta chains were confirmed in vitro to be specific for cytomegalovirus antigens. An earlier analysis of approximately 570 of the donors showed that most TCR beta V segments appeared in productive rearrangements either about 90% or about 30% of the time, which broadly matched IMGT annotations. According to a later analysis, most CMV-associated TCR beta chains appeared to be HLA-restricted, and the HLA associations seemed to be driven largely by CMV exposure. The only immune exposure information available for the cohort was CMV serostatus. Linkage disequilibrium might explain the correlated functional status among segregating V segments, but an unknown experimental factor could not be excluded. In a later analysis, HLA-associated TCR beta chains were found to be more clonally expanded and to have lower generation probabilities than equally common non-associated chains.

The cohort consisted of hundreds of healthy bone marrow donors. At the time of sampling, all cohort members were nominally healthy, though unrecorded immune exposures were likely present. The donor tested CMV seronegative, placing the donor among the 300 to 400 seronegative members of the cohort. Each donor provided a peripheral blood sample, and peripheral blood mononuclear cells were used for TCR beta sequencing. The Qiagen DNeasy Blood Extraction Kit was used to extract genomic DNA from the blood cell samples. The CDR3 starts with the cysteine, ends with the phenylalanine, and has 15 residues. The only DNA kept is the CDR3, 45 bases in frame from the first base. From a lookup of the germline V gene, CDR1 and CDR2 are SGHNT and YENEEA. The germline V and J ends show losses of 5 bases and 7 bases respectively, and no gene match explains 10 bases of the junction. Concerning this clone: This clone's antigen is unknown. Base qualities are not recorded, but no much larger clone differs from it by a single base.

Library creation used the immunoSEQ multiplex PCR assay. For the multiplex PCR, a mixture combining 60 forward primers for TCR Vbeta segments and 13 reverse primers for TCR Jbeta segments was used. Amplification of the CDR3 region of rearranged TCR beta genes was performed with a multiplex PCR assay on genomic DNA. The Illumina HiSeq System was used to sequence the amplified TCR beta libraries as 87-base-pair reads. From the authors' description of their analysis: In a later analysis, roughly 80 million unique TCR beta chains were counted across the approximately 670 repertoires, and roughly 10 million of these chains were shared by at least two donors. A nearest-neighbor algorithm error-corrected the raw reads and collapsed the reads into unique sequences, merging closely related sequences to remove PCR and sequencing errors. CDR3 sequences were aligned to IMGT reference sequences to assign V, D and J gene segments. For a sequence to be retained, a match of at least six nucleotides was required to both a V gene segment and a J gene segment. A rearrangement counted as productive if the CDR3 had no stop codons and remained in frame with V and J, and every other rearrangement counted as non-productive. CDR3 was defined by IMGT convention, running from the second conserved V-encoded cysteine to the conserved J-encoded phenylalanine. The earlier analysis of 587 of the donors excluded sequences that lacked an unambiguous match to a single V gene segment. In an earlier analysis of approximately 590 of the donors, a V segment was called functional when productive rearrangements were above 56.7%, and segregating when the standard deviation between donors exceeded 5%. A statistical classification framework was built for diagnosing cytomegalovirus status from the catalog of TCR beta chain sequences. In a later analysis, V and J genes were assigned by comparing TCR nucleotide sequences against IMGT/GENE-DB human TR gene sequences. In a later analysis, CDR3 sequences and most-parsimonious VDJ recombination scenarios were assigned using the TCRdist pipeline. In a later analysis, each TCR beta chain was defined by its CDR3 amino acid sequence together with its V-gene family, and reads lacking a unique V-gene family were excluded. In a later analysis, 450 to 600 highly shared, low-generation-probability nucleotide sequences were removed to address suspected cross-contamination and a sequencing artifact. For each public chain, a later analysis derived a clonal expansion index from normalized ranks of inferred template counts within each repertoire. A later analysis computed generation probabilities with a VDJ recombination model fitted to out-of-frame rearrangements, and checked the results against IGoR. In a later analysis, hypergeometric tests were used to score TCR-TCR, TCR-HLA and TCR-CMV co-occurrence, with a repertoire-size bias correction applied to TCR pairs. False discovery rates were estimated in a later analysis by permuting HLA or CMV assignments 20 times. A later analysis grouped co-occurring TCRs with DBSCAN, adding TCRdist sequence similarity when clustering within HLA-allele-positive subsets. Repertoires with fewer than 30,000 or more than 120,000 public chains were left out of co-occurrence clustering, as were five repertoires with anomalous nucleotide sharing. Here the immuneACCESS table is served through TCRdb, limited to in-frame sequences with V and J called. Missing clones are a known gap in these copies; in checked studies unresolved V genes cover under half, and the rest lacks a known reason. The DNA gave D and trimming, while V, J and clone size come from that table. Recorded for this sample are around 200,000 clones; approximately 90% of them occurred a single time. 1% of the sample belongs to the ten largest clones.

The TCR sequence derives from a young woman in good health and CMV-seronegative. In this chain, TRBV11-3 is recombined with TRBJ2-2; the junction holds 7 bases that match TRBD1. Material for sequencing was PBMCs. The CDR3 protein is CASSARLQGVGELFF. DNA sequence: TGTGCCAGCAGCGCCCGGCTGCAGGGGGTCGGGGAGCTGTTTTTT.